This T cell receptor beta chain is drawn from a study of technical replicates of blood from a handful of donors. TCRdb's copy holds only in-frame clones and misses some; the assay was immunoSEQ multiplex PCR. In the table there are 75,000 to 90,000 clones, more than 85% of which are singletons. Germline V gene data show CDR1 as SGHNT and CDR2 as YENEEA. The V gene end was trimmed by 5 bases and the J gene end by 3 bases; junction bases not matched to a gene: 7. The CDR3 sequence is 15 residues long. Sequencing was done on a sample of T cells isolated from PBMCs. The genes are TRBV11-3 and TRBJ2-1; 7 positions match TRBD2. The sequence was collected from a human donor in good health. The CDR3 sequence is CASSAASGIYNEQFF. CDR3 in DNA: TGTGCCAGCAGCGCCGCTAGCGGTATCTACAATGAGCAGTTCTTC.